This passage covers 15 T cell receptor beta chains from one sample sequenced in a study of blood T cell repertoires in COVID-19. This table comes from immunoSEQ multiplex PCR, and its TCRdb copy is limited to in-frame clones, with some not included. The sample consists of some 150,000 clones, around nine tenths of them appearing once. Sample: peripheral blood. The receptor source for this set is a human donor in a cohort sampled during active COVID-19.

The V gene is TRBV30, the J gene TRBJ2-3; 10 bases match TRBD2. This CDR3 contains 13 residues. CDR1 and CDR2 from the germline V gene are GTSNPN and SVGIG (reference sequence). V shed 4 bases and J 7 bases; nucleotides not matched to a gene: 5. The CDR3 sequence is CAWTSGSRYTQYF. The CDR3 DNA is TGTGCCTGGACTAGCGGGAGTAGGTATACGCAGTATTTT.

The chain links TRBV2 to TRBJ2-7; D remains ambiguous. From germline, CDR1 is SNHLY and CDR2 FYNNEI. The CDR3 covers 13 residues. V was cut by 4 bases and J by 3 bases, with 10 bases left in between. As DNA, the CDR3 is TGTGCCAGCAGTGTTTACGGTAACTACGAGCAGTACTTC. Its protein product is CASSVYGNYEQYF.

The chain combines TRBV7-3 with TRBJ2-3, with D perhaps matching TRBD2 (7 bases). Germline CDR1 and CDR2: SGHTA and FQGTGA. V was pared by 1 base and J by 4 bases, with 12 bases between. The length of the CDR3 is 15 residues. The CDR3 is CASSLNGGGPDTQYF. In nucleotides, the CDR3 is TGTGCCAGCAGCTTAAATGGGGGGGGCCCAGATACGCAGTATTTT. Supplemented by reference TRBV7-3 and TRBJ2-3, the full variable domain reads GAGVSQTPSNKVTEKGKYVELRCDPISGHTALYWYRQSLGQGPEFLIYFQGTGAADDSGLPNDRFFAVRPEGSVSTLKIQRTERGDSAVYLCASSLNGGGPDTQYFGPGTRLTVL.

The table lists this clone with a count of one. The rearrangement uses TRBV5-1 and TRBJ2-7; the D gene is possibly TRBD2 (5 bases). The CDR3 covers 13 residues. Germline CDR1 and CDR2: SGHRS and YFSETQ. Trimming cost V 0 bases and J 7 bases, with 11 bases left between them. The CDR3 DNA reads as TGCGCCAGCAGCTTGGGAGGGTCGCGGGAGCAGTACTTC. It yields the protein CASSLGGSREQYF.

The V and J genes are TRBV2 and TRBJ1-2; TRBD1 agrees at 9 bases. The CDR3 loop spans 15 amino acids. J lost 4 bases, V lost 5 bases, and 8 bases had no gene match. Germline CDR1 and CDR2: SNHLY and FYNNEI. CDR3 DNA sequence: TGTGCCAGCAGTCCCAGGACAGGGGTATCCTATGGCTACACCTTC. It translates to CASSPRTGVSYGYTF.

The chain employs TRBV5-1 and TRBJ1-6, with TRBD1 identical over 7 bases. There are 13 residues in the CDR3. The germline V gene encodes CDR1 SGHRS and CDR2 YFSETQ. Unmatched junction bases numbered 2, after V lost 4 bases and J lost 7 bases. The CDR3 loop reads CASSATGNSPLHF. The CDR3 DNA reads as TGCGCCAGCAGCGCGACAGGGAATTCACCCCTCCACTTT.

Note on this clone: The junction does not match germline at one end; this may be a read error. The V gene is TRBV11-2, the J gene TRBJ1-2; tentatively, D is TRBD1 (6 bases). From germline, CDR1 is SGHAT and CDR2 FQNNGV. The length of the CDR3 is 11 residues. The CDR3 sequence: CASSFSTGVHF. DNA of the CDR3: TGTGCCAGCAGCTTCTCGACAGGCGTACACTTC. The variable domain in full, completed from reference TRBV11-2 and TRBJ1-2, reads EAGVAQSPRYKIIEKRQSVAFWCNPISGHATLYWYQQILGQGPKLLIQFQNNGVVDDSQLPKDRFSAERLKGVDSTLKIQPAKLEDSAVYLCASSFSTGVHFGSGTRLTVV.

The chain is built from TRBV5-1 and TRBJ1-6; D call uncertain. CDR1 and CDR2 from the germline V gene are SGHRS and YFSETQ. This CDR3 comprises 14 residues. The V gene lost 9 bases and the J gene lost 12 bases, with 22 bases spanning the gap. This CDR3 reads CAKSSGSIFKPLHF. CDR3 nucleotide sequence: TGCGCCAAAAGCAGCGGATCTATATTCAAACCCCTCCACTTT.

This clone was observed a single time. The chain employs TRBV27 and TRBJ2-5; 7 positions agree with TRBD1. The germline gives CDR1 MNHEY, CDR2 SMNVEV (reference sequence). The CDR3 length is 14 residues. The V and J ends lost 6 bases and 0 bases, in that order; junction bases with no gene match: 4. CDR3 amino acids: CASRGQLYQETQYF. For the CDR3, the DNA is TGTGCCAGCAGGGGACAGCTGTACCAAGAGACCCAGTACTTC.

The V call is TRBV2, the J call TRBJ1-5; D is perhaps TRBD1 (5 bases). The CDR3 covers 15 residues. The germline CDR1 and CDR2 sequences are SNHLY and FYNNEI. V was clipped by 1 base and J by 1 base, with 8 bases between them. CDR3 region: CASSEEAGSNQPQHF. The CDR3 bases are TGTGCCAGCAGTGAAGAGGCAGGGAGCAATCAGCCCCAGCATTTT. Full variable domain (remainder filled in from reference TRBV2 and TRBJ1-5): EPEVTQTPSHQVTQMGQEVILRCVPISNHLYFYWYRQILGQKVEFLVSFYNNEISEKSEIFDDQFSVERPDGSNFTLKIRSTKLEDSAMYFCASSEEAGSNQPQHFGDGTRLSIL.

The CDR3 nucleotides are TGTGCCAGCAGCCCCGGGACAGGGAAGGGCAATCAGCCCCAGCATTTT. Its translation is CASSPGTGKGNQPQHF. The chain couples TRBV4-2 to TRBJ1-5; 9 bases map to TRBD1. The CDR3 runs to 16 residues. Germline CDR1 is LGHNA and CDR2 is YNFKEQ. After removal of 4 bases from V and 2 bases from J, the junction contained 6 bases not matched to a gene.

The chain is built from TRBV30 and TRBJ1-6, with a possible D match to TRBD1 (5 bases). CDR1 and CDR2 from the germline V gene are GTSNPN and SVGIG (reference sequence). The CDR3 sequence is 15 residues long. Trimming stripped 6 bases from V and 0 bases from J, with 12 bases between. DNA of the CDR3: TGTGCCTGCCCTCAGGGAAGCTCCTATAATTCACCCCTCCACTTT. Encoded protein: CACPQGSSYNSPLHF.

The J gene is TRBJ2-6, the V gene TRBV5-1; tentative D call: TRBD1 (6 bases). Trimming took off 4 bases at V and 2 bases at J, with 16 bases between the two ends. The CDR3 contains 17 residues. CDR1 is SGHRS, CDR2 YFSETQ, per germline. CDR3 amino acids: CASSRETGYAGANVLTF. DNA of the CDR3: TGCGCCAGCAGCAGAGAAACAGGGTATGCTGGGGCCAACGTCCTGACTTTC.

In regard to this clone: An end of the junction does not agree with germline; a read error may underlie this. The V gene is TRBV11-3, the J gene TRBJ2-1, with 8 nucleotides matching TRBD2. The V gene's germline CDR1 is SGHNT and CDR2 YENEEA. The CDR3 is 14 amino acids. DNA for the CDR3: TGTGCCAGCAGTAAACTAGCGGCCTACGATGAGCAGTTCTTC. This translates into CASSKLAAYDEQFF. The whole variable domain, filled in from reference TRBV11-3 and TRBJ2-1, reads EAGVVQSPRYKIIEKKQPVAFWCNPISGHNTLYWYLQNLGQGPELLIRYENEEAVDDSQLPKDRFSAERLKGVDSTLKIQPAELGDSAVYLCASSKLAAYDEQFFGPGTRLTVL.

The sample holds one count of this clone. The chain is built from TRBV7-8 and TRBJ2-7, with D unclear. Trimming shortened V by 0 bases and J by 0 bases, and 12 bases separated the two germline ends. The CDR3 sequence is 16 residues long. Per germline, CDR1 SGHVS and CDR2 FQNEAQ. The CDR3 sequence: CASSLASSASSYEQYF. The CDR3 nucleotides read TGTGCCAGCAGCTTAGCGTCGTCAGCGAGCTCCTACGAGCAGTACTTC.